These 4 T cell receptor beta chains were sequenced from one sample in a study of blood T cell repertoires in COVID-19 (dated by TCRdb to the early 2020s). The library was produced with the immunoSEQ multiplex PCR assay. Here the immuneACCESS table is served through TCRdb, limited to in-frame sequences with V and J called. Missing clones are a known gap in these copies; in checked studies unresolved V genes cover under half, and the rest lacks a known reason. For this sample there are about 380,000 clones; 88% appear just once. The biggest ten clones account for more than 0.95% of the sample. The specimen was PBMCs or T cells enriched from blood (not recorded which). These receptors were taken from a woman younger than 30 who had recovered from COVID-19.

The chain employs TRBV27 and TRBJ2-5, with D maybe TRBD2 (7 bases). V was cut by 4 bases and J by 4 bases, with 19 bases left in between. The germline CDR1 and CDR2 sequences are MNHEY and SMNVEV (reference sequence). The CDR3 length is 16 residues. CDR3 in DNA: TGTGCCAGCAGTTCTCCGGCGGGGGCCTCTGGAGAGACCCAGTACTTC. This sequence encodes CASSSPAGASGETQYF.

The J gene is TRBJ2-7, the V gene TRBV5-1; weak D call: TRBD1 (5 bases). Germline V CDR1 and CDR2: SGHRS, YFSETQ. The CDR3 spans 15 residues. Trimming stripped 0 bases from V and 0 bases from J, with 10 bases between. The CDR3 coding sequence is TGCGCCAGCAGCTTGGACAGGTCGACCTCCTACGAGCAGTACTTC. Its protein product is CASSLDRSTSYEQYF.

The chain carries TRBV5-1 and TRBJ1-1; 7 nucleotides match TRBD1. CDR3 length: 13 residues. From germline, CDR1 is SGHRS and CDR2 YFSETQ. V dropped 4 bases and J dropped 6; count of bases not matched to a gene: 6. Here the CDR3 DNA reads TGCGCCAGCAGCATTGACAGGGCCCCTGAAGCTTTCTTT. Translated: CASSIDRAPEAFF.

Worth noting for this clone: One junction end disagrees with the germline gene, perhaps due to a read error. The genes are TRBV6-5 and TRBJ1-2, with 7 bases matching TRBD1. Germline V CDR1 and CDR2: MNHEY, SVGAGI. The CDR3 totals 15 residues. The CDR3 nucleotides read TGTGCCAGCAGTTACATAGGACAGGTCTCGTCTTCTAATGCATTC. Translating it yields CASSYIGQVSSSNAF.